Detailed here is one T cell receptor (beta chain). The data stem from a study of blood T cell repertoires in COVID-19. Study information: COVID-19 samples collected from the United States, Italy and Spain covered acute and convalescent phases. The cDNA or gDNA used as material had been derived from T cells, B-cell-depleted T cells, or PBMCs.

Only in-frame clones appear in the TCRdb table, and some are missing; sequencing was by immunoSEQ multiplex PCR. Altogether about 250,000 clones are present, 70% to 90% being singletons, with the ten largest covering approximately 5%. Trimming removed 4 bases from V and 7 bases from J, with 10 bases in between. This CDR3 is 12 amino acids long. Patients in Seattle were enrolled during active infection, then followed longitudinally. Sequenced input: peripheral blood. The sequence was obtained from a man in his fifties or sixties with COVID-19, enrolled during active disease. J is TRBJ1-1 and V is TRBV12-3 or TRBV12-4, with D unclear. The CDR3 spells CASSSPAGEAFF. The CDR3 coding sequence is TGTGCCAGCAGTTCTCCTGCGGGTGAAGCTTTCTTT.